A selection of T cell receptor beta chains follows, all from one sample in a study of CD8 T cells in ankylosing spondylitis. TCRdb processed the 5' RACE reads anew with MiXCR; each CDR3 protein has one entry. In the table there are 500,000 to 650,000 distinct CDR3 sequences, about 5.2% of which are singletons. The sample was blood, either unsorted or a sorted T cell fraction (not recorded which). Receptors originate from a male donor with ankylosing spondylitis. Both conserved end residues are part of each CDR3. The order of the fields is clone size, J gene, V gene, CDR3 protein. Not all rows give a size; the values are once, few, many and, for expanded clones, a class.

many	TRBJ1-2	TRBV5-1	CASSLSGQGDGYTF
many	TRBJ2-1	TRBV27	CASGTGRYNEQFF
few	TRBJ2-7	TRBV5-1	CASSFRAPYEQYF
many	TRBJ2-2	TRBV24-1	CATRGAGYTGELFF
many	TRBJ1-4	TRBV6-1	CASTNKEYNEKLFF
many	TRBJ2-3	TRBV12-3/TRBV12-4	CASSSSGRPTDTQYF
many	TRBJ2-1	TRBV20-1	CSARRSGRAPYNEQFF
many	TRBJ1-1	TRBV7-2	CASGGQVNTEAFF
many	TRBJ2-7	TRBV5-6	CASSFLGSSYEQYF
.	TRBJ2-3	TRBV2	CASSVDRGRDTQYF
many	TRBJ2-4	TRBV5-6	CASSLRPNRGYF
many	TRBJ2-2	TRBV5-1	CASSLTEYGGELFF
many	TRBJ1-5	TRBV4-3	CASSPGGRGNQPQHF
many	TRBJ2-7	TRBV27	CASSPMTGSSSYEQYF
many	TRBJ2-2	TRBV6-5	CASSYEGRDTGELFF
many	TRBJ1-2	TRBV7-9	CASSLLGGLYGYTF
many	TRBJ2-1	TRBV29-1	CSADFGYNEQFF
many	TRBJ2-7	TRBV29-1	CSADAVGLGEQYF
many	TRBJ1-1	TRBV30	CAWTTGRSGTEAFF
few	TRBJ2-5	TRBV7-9	CASSSAGTRGETQYF
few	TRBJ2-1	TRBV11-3	CASSPDRVGNEQFF
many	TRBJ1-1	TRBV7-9	CASSLAGWNTEAFF
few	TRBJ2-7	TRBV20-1	CSATDRDDEQYF
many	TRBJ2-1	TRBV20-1	CSAPGQVYNEQFF
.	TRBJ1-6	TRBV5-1	CASSLDPGGDSPLHF
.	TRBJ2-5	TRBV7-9	CASSLQLGLARETQYF
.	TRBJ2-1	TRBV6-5	CASSSRAASGINEQFF
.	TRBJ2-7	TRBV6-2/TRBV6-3	CASSWDIYEQYF
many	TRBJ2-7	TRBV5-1	CASSLGSAFSSYEQYF
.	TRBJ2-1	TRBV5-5	CAMSPGGGLPFF
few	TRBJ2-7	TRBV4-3	CASSQDFGGLAVTYEQYF
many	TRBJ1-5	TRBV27	CASSPRTGFSVKNQPQHF
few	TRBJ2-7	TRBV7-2	CASSLQSNEQYF
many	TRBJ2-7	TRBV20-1	CSAIPSRLVGYEQYF
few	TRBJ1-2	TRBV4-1	CASSHLQTGSGGYTF
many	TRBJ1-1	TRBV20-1	CSAQNQMNTEAFF
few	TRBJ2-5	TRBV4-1	CASSQVNSKGETQYF
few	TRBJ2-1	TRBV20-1	CSASSELRYNEQFF
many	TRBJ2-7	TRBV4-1	CASSQDWGLAAEQYF
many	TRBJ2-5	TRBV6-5	CASSYRFRGGETQYF
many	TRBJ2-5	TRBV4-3	CASSQGKTQYF
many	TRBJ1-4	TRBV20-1	CSAHWENEKLFF
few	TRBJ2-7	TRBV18	CASSPWAGEDEQYF
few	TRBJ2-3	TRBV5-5	CASSLRPWGTDTQYF
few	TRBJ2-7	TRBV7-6	CASSFKLGREQYF
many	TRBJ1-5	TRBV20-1	CSARDKDEPQHF
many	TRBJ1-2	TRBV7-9	CASSLEIANYGYTF
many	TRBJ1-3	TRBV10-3	CAISRTETGNTIYF
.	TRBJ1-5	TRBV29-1	CSVGGGGQPQHF
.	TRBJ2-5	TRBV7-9	CASSLTASGKETQYF
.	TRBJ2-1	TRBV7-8	CASSLAGTSGILSSYNEQFF
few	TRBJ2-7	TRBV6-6	CASHPGGRNEQYF
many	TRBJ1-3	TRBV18	CASSPPGRANTIYF
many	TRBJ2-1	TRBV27	CASSFSGGNNEQFF
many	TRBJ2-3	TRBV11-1	CASSFTSAGGTDTQYF
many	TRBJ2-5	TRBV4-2	CASSLAARGEQETQYF
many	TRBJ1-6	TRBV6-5	CASSYYQGTYNSPLHF